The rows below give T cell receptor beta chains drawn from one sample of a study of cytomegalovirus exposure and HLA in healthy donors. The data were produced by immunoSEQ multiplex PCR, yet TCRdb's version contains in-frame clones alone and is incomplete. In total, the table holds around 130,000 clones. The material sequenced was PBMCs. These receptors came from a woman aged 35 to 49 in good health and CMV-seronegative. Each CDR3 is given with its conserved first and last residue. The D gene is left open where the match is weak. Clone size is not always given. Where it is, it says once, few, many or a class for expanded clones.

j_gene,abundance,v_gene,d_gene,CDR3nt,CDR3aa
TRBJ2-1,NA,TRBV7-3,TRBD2,TGTGCCAGCAGCTTAGGAGCGGGGGGGAACAATGAGCAGTTCTTC,CASSLGAGGNNEQFF
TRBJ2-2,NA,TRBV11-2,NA,TGTGCCAGCAGCTTATCAAACACCGGGGAGCTGTTTTTT,CASSLSNTGELFF
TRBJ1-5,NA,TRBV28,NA,TGTGCCAGCAGTTCAGGGAGGATCGGGTATCAGCCCCAGCATTTT,CASSSGRIGYQPQHF
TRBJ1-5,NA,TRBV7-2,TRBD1,TGTGCCAGCAGCTTCGACAGGGCCCAGCATTTT,CASSFDRAQHF
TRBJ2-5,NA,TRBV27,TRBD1,TGTGCCAGCACCGGAGGGACAGGGATTCAAGAGACCCAGTACTTC,CASTGGTGIQETQYF
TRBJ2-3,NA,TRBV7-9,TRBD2,TGTGCCGCGGGGGGGATGTACGCGGATACGCAGTATTTT,CAAGGMYADTQYF
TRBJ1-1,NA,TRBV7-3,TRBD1,TGTGCCAGCAGCTCGAAACAGGGGCGCACTGAAGCTTTCTTT,CASSSKQGRTEAFF
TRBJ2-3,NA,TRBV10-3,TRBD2,TGTGCCATCAGTGACGCTAGCGGGGCAGATACGCAGTATTTT,CAISDASGADTQYF
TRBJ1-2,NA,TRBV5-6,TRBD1,TGTGCCAGCAGCTTGTTCGACAGGGGCAGCGATGGCTACACCTTC,CASSLFDRGSDGYTF
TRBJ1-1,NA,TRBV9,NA,TGTGCCAGCAGTCGGGGAGACACTGAAGCTTTCTTT,CASSRGDTEAFF
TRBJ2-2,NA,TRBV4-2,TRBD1,TGTGCCAGCAGCCAAGGGACAGGGCCCGGGGAGCTGTTTTTT,CASSQGTGPGELFF
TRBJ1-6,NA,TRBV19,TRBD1,TGTGCCAGTATTGGGGACAGGGGGAATTCACCCCTCCACTTT,CASIGDRGNSPLHF
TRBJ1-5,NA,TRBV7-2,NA,TGTGCCAGCAGCTCCTCAGGGGCTTCTCAGCCCCAGCATTTT,CASSSSGASQPQHF
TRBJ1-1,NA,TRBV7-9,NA,TGTGCCAGCAGCCCCAGGGATTGGGACACTGAAGCTTTCTTT,CASSPRDWDTEAFF
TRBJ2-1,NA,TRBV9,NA,TGTGCCAGCAGCCCAGTGCGGGGACGGGGGAGATACAATGAGCAGTTCTTC,CASSPVRGRGRYNEQFF
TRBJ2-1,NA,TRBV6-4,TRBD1,TGTGCCAGCAGTGACACAGGGGGGAATGAGCAGTTCTTC,CASSDTGGNEQFF
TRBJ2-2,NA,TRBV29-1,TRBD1,TGCAGCGTTGCCCCTTCGGGACAGGGGGCTATGTACACCGGGGAGCTGTTTTTT,CSVAPSGQGAMYTGELFF
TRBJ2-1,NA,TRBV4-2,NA,TGTGCCAGCAGCCGAGAAATACAGGGCGATGAGCAGTTCTTC,CASSREIQGDEQFF
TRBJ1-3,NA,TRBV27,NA,TGTGCCAGCAGTCCTGGACAGTACTCTGGAAACACCATATATTTT,CASSPGQYSGNTIYF
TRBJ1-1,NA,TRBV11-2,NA,TGTGCCAGCAGCTTAGAGACGGCCGGGGTGTCTTTCTTT,CASSLETAGVSFF
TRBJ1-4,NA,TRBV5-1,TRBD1,TGCGCCAGCAGCCGTGGGACAGGGGGCGCAGGAGGGGAAAAACTGTTTTTT,CASSRGTGGAGGEKLFF
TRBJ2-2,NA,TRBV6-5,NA,TGTGCCAGCAGTTACCAGGTGGCCGGGGAGCTGTTTTTT,CASSYQVAGELFF
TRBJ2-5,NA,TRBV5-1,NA,TGCGCCAGCAGCCCCGGTGGAGGAGAGACCCAGTACTTC,CASSPGGGETQYF
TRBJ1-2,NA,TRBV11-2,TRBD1,TGTGCCAGCATCGAAGGGACAGTGGACTATGGCTACACCTTC,CASIEGTVDYGYTF
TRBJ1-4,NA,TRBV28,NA,TGTGCCACCTTAGATGAAAAACTGTTTTTT,CATLDEKLFF
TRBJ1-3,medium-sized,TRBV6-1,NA,TGTGCCAGCAGTGAAAACAGTCTGGGGGGGAACACCATATATTTT,CASSENSLGGNTIYF
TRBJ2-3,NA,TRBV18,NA,TGTGCCAGCTCACCACAGCTAGATACGCAGTATTTT,CASSPQLDTQYF
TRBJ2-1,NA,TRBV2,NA,TGTGCCAGCAGTGTTGAGGGGGAGTACAATGAGCAGTTCTTC,CASSVEGEYNEQFF
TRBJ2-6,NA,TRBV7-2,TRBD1,TGTGCCAGCAGCCTCGACAGGGTTGGGGCCAACGTCCTGACTTTC,CASSLDRVGANVLTF
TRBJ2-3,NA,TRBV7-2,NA,TGTGCCAGCAGTCGGACTACCGCAGATACGCAGTATTTT,CASSRTTADTQYF